Sequencing of this T cell receptor (beta chain) was carried out in a study of OX40 agonist ivuxolimab in advanced cancers. This clone has a count of ten or more. CDR1 is SGDLS, CDR2 YYNGEE, per germline. This CDR3 spans 17 amino acids. With V trimmed by 0 bases and J by 3 bases, 5 bases remained unmatched. The method was immunoSEQ multiplex PCR; TCRdb's version includes in-frame clones alone and lacks a portion of them. The sample gives about 80,000 clones, roughly 87% of which show up once; 6.2% is in the top ten. This TCR came from an adult with an advanced solid tumor such as melanoma, head and neck, liver or kidney cancer. V and J are TRBV9 and TRBJ2-2; 10 nucleotides agree with TRBD1. Source: CD4+ or CD8+ T cells sorted from blood, taken in a trial of the OX40 agonist ivuxolimab. Here the CDR3 reads CASSVGIGTGDTGELFF. CDR3 bases: TGTGCCAGCAGCGTAGGAATAGGGACAGGGGACACCGGGGAGCTGTTTTTT. Using reference TRBV9 and TRBJ2-2 for the parts outside the CDR3, the full variable domain is DSGVTQTPKHLITATGQRVTLRCSPRSGDLSVYWYQQSLDQGLQFLIQYYNGEERAKGNILERFSAQQFPDLHSELNLSSLELGDSALYFCASSVGIGTGDTGELFFGEGSRLTVL.